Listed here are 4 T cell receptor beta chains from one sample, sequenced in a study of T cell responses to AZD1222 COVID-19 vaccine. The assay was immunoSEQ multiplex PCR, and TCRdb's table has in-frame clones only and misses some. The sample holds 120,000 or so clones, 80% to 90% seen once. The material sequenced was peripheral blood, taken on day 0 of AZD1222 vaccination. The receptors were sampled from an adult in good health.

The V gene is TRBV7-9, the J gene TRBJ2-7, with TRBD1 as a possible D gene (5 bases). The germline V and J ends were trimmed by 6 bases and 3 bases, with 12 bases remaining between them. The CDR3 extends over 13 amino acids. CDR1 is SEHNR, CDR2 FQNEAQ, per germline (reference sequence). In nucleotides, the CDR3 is TGTGCCAGCAGTTCGGACATACACTACGAGCAGTACTTC. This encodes CASSSDIHYEQYF.

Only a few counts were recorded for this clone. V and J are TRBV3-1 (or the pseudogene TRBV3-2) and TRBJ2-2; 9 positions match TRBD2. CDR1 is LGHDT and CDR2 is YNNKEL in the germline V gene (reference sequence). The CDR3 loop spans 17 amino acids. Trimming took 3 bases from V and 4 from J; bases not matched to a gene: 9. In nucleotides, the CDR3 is TGTGCCAGCAGCCATGCTAGCGGGATTGGGGGCACCGGGGAGCTGTTTTTT. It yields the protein CASSHASGIGGTGELFF.

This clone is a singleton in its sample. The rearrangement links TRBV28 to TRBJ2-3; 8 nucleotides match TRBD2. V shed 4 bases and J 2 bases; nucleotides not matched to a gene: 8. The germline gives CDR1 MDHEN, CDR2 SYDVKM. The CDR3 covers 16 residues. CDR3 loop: CASSSQRGRPTDTQYF. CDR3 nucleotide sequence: TGTGCCAGCAGTTCCCAGCGGGGGCGTCCCACAGATACGCAGTATTTT. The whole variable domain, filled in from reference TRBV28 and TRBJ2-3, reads DVKVTQSSRYLVKRTGEKVFLECVQDMDHENMFWYRQDPGLGLRLIYFSYDVKMKEKGDIPEGYSVSREKKERFSLILESASTNQTSMYLCASSSQRGRPTDTQYFGPGTRLTVL.

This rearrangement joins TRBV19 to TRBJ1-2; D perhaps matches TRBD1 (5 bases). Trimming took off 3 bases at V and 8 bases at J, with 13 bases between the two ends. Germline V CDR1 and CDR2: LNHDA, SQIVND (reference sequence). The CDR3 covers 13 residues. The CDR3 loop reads CASSIQGPGGYTF. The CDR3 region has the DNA TGTGCCAGTAGTATTCAGGGCCCGGGCGGCTACACCTTC.